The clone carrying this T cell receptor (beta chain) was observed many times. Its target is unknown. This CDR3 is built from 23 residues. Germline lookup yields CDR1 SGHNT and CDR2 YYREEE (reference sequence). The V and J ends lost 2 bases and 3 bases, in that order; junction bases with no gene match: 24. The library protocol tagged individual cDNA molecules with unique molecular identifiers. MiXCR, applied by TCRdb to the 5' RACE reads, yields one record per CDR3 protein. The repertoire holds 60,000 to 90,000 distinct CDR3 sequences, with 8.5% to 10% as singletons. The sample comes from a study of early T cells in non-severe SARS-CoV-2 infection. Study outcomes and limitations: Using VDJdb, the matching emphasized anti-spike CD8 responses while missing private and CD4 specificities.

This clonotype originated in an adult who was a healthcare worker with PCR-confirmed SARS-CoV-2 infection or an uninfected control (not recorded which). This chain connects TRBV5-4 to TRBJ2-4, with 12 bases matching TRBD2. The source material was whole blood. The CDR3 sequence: CASSFQRQGLGSILAGGKNIQYF. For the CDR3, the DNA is TGTGCCAGCAGCTTTCAACGACAGGGTTTAGGTTCGATACTAGCGGGGGGCAAAAACATTCAGTACTTC.